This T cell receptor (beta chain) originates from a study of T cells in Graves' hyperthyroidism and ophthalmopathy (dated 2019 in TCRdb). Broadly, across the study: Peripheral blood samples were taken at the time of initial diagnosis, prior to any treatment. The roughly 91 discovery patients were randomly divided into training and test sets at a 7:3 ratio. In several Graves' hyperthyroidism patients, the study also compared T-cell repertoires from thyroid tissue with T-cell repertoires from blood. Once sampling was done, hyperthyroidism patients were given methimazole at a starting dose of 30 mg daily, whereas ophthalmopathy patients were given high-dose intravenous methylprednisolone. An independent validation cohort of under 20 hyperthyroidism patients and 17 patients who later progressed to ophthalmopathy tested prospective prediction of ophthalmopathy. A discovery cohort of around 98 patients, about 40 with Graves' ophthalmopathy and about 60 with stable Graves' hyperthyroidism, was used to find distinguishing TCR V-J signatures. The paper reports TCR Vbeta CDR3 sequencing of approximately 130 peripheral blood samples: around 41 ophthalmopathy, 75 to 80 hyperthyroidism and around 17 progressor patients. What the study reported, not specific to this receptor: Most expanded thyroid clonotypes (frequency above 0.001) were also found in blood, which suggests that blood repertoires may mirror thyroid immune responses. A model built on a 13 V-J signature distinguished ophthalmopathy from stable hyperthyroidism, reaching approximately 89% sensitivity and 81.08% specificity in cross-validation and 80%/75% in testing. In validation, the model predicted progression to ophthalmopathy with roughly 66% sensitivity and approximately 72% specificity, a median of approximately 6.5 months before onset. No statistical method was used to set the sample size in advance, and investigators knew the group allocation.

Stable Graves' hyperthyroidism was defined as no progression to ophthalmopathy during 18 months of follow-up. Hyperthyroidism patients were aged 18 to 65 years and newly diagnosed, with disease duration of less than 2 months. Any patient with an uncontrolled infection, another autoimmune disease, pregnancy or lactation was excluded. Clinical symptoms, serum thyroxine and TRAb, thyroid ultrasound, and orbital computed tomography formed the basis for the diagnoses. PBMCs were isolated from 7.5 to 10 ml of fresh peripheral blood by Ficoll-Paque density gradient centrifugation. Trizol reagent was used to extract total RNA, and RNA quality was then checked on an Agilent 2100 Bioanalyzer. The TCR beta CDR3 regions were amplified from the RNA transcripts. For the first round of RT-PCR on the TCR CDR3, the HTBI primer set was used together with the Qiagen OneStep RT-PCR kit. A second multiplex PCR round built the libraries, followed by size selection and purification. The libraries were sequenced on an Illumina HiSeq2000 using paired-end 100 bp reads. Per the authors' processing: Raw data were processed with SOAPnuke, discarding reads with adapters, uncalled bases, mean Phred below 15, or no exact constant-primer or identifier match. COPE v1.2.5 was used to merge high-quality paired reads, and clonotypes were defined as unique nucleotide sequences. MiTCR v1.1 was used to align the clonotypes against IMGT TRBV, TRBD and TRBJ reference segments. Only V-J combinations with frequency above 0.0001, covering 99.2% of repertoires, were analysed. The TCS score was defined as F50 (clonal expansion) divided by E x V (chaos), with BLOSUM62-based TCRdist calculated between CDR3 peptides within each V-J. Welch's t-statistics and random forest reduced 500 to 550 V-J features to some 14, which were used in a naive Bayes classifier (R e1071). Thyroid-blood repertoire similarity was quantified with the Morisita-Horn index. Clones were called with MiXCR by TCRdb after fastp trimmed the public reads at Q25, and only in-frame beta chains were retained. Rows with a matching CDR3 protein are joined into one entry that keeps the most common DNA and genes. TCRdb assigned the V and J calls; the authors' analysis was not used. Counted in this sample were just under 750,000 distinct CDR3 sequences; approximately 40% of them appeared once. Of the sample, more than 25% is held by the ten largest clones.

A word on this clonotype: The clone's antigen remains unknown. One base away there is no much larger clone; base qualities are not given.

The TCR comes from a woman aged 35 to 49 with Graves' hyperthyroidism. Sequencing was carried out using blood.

The nucleotides are TGCGCCAGCAGCCAACAGGGACCTGGGCTTGGAAACACCATATATTTT. This codes for CASSQQGPGLGNTIYF. This sequence uses TRBV4-1 and TRBJ1-3; the D gene is possibly TRBD1, with 5 bases matching. The CDR3, cysteine through phenylalanine, is 16 amino acids long. Of all the DNA, just the CDR3 is kept, 48 bases in frame from base 1. V is reduced by 2 bases and J by 3 bases, leaving a spacing of 14 bases between them. The germline V gene yields MGHRA for CDR1 and YSYEKL for CDR2.